One T cell receptor (beta chain) is described in this entry. The sample originates from a study of blood T cell repertoires in COVID-19. At the level of the study: Donors in the United States, Italy and Spain gave samples during acute or convalescent COVID-19. PBMCs, B-cell-depleted T cells, or T cells provided the cDNA or gDNA that made up the material.

Per the study methods: From reference gene primer amplification, estimates of nucleated cell counts were derived. Data came from immunoSEQ multiplex PCR; TCRdb stores just in-frame clones and leaves some out. Clonal size and the V and J genes are those of that table, whereas D and trimming came from the DNA. The sample lists some 190,000 clones, 80% to 90% occurring once. Trimming cost V 7 bases and J 3 bases, with 19 bases left between them. CDR3 length: 16 residues. From germline, CDR1 is MRHNA and CDR2 SNTAGT. Sequencing was performed on peripheral blood. The sequence was collected from a human donor with active or convalescent COVID-19. The donor label of this sample is uncertain. The chain carries TRBV6-4 and TRBJ2-1, with D tentatively TRBD1 (6 bases). CDR3 region: CASTSGRWTVYNEQFF. The CDR3, as DNA: TGTGCCAGCACTTCCGGTAGGTGGACAGTCTACAATGAGCAGTTCTTC.